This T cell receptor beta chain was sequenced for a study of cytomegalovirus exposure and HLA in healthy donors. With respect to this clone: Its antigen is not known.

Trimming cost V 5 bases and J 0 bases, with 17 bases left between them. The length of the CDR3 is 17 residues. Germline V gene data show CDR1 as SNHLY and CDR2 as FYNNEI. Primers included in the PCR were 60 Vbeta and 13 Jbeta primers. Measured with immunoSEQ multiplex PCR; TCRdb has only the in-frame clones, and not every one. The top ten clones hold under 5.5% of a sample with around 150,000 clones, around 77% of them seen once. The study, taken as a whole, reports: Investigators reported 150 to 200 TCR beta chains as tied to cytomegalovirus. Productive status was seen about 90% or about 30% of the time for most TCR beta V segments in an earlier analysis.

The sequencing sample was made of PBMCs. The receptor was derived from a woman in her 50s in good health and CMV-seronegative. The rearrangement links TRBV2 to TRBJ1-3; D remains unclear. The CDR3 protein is CASSPREVRFSGNTIYF. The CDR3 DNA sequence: TGTGCCAGCAGTCCCCGGGAGGTCAGGTTCTCTGGAAACACCATATATTTT.